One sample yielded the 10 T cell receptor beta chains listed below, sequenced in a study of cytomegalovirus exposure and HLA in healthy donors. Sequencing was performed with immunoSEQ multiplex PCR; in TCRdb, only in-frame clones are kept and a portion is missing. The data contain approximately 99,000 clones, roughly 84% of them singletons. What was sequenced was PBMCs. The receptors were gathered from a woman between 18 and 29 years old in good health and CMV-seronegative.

The CDR3 region is CASSSDSGGVNTGELFF. CDR3 coding DNA: TGCGCCAGCAGCTCCGATAGCGGGGGGGTGAACACCGGGGAGCTGTTTTTT. The gene calls are TRBV5-1 and TRBJ2-2, with 11 bases lining up with TRBD2. Trimming at V came to 3 bases and at J to 1 base, leaving 5 bases not matched to a gene. The CDR3 runs 17 residues. From germline, CDR1 is SGHRS and CDR2 YFSETQ. The whole variable domain, filled in from reference TRBV5-1 and TRBJ2-2, reads KAGVTQTPRYLIKTRGQQVTLSCSPISGHRSVSWYQQTPGQGLQFLFEYFSETQRNKGNFPGRFSGRQFSNSRSEMNVSTLELGDSALYLCASSSDSGGVNTGELFFGEGSRLTVL.

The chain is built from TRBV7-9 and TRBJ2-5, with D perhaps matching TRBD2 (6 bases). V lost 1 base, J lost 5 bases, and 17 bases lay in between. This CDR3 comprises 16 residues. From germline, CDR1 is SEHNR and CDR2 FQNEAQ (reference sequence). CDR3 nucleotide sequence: TGTGCCAGCAGCTTAGGTTCCGGGGGTCGTGGGGAGACCCAGTACTTC. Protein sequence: CASSLGSGGRGETQYF.

The CDR3 spells CASSLAQGARRGQPQHF. The CDR3 bases are TGTGCCAGCAGTTTGGCGCAGGGGGCGCGAAGGGGCCAGCCCCAGCATTTT. V is TRBV28 and J is TRBJ1-5; 8 nucleotides agree with TRBD1. V dropped 3 bases and J dropped 7; count of bases not matched to a gene: 14. The germline V gene has CDR1 MDHEN and CDR2 SYDVKM. The CDR3 length is 17 residues. Based on the CDR3 plus reference TRBV28 and TRBJ1-5, the full variable domain is DVKVTQSSRYLVKRTGEKVFLECVQDMDHENMFWYRQDPGLGLRLIYFSYDVKMKEKGDIPEGYSVSREKKERFSLILESASTNQTSMYLCASSLAQGARRGQPQHFGDGTRLSIL.

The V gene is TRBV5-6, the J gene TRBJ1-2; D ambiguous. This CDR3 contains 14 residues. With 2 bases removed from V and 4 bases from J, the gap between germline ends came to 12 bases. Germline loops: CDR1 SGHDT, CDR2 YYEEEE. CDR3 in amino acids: CASSFGDGGYGYTF. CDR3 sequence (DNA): TGTGCCAGCAGCTTCGGGGATGGAGGCTATGGCTACACCTTC. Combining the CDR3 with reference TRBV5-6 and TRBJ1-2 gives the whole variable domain DAGVTQSPTHLIKTRGQQVTLRCSPKSGHDTVSWYQQALGQGPQFIFQYYEEEERQRGNFPDRFSGHQFPNYSSELNVNALLLGDSALYLCASSFGDGGYGYTFGSGTRLTVV.

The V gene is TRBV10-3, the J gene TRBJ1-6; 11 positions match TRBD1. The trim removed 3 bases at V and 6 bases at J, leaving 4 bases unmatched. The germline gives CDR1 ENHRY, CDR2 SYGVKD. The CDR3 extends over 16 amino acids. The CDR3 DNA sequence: TGTGCCATCAGTGAATGGACAGGGGGCCTTAATTCACCCCTCCACTTT. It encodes CAISEWTGGLNSPLHF.

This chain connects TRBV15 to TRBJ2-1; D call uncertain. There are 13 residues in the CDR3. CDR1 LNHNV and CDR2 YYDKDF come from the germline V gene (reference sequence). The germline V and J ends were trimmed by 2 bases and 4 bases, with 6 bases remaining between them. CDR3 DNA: TGTGCCACCAGCAGAACTGATTACAATGAGCAGTTCTTC. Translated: CATSRTDYNEQFF.

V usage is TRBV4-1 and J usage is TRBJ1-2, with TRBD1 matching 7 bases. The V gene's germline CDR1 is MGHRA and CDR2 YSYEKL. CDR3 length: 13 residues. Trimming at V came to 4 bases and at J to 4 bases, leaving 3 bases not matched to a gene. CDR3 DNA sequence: TGCGCCAGCAGCCCCCGGGACAGCTATGGCTACACCTTC. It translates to CASSPRDSYGYTF.

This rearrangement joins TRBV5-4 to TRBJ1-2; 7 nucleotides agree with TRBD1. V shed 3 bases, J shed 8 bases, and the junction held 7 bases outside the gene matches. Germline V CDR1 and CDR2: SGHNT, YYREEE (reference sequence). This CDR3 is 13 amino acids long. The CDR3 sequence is CASSYSDRLGYTF. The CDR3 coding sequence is TGTGCCAGCAGCTATTCGGACAGGCTGGGCTACACCTTC.

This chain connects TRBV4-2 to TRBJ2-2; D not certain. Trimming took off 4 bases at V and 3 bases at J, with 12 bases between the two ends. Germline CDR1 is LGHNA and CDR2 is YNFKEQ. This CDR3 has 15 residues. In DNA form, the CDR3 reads TGTGCCAGCAGCCCCAGACTGGATGACACCGGGGAGCTGTTTTTT. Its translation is CASSPRLDDTGELFF.

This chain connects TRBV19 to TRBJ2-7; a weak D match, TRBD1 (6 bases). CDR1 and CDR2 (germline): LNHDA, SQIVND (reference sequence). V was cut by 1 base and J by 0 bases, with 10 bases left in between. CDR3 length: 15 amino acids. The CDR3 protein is CASSIATGSSYEQYF. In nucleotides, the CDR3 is TGTGCCAGTAGTATAGCTACAGGGAGCTCCTACGAGCAGTACTTC. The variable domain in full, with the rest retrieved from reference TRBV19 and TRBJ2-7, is DGGITQSPKYLFRKEGQNVTLSCEQNLNHDAMYWYRQDPGQGLRLIYYSQIVNDFQKGDIAEGYSVSREKKESFPLTVTSAQKNPTAFYLCASSIATGSSYEQYFGPGTRLTVT.